This TCR beta chain originates from a study of blood T cell repertoires in COVID-19. Participants classified as exposed had met a COVID-19 case within 2 weeks before study entry. This table comes from immunoSEQ multiplex PCR, and its TCRdb copy is limited to in-frame clones, with some not included. The sample shows approximately 380,000 clones, roughly 90% of them seen only once. Trimming took 0 bases from V and 0 from J, leaving 6 bases between them. The CDR3 loop spans 15 amino acids. CDR1 and CDR2 from the germline V gene are SEHNR and FQNEAQ (reference sequence). Sequenced material: PBMCs or T cells enriched from blood (not recorded which). This chain links TRBV7-9 with TRBJ1-3, with a weak D call TRBD1 (6 bases). This clonotype was obtained from a woman in her forties who had been exposed to COVID-19. CDR3: CASSLAGGSGNTIYF. The DNA of the CDR3 is TGTGCCAGCAGCTTAGCAGGGGGCTCTGGAAACACCATATATTTT.